One and the same sample provided the 31 T cell receptor beta chains below, sequenced in a study of identical twins. TCRdb reprocessed the 5' RACE reads via MiXCR and lists one record per CDR3 protein. The sample lists fewer than 250,000 distinct CDR3 sequences; roughly a tenth were seen once. The sequenced material came from memory (CD45RO+) T cells sorted from blood. These receptors all come from a woman aged 18-29 years in good health.

This clonotype was counted a single time. V gene TRBV29-1 combines with J gene TRBJ1-4; D gene unclear. With 5 bases removed from V and 4 bases from J, the gap between germline ends came to 5 bases. The CDR3 consists of 11 residues. CDR1 SQVTM and CDR2 ANQGSEA come from the germline V gene. This CDR3 is CSVRDNEKLFF. The CDR3 DNA follows: TGCAGCGTTAGGGATAATGAAAAACTGTTTTTT.

There are many counts of this clonotype. The V gene is TRBV7-2, the J gene TRBJ2-1; 10 bases align to TRBD2. The V gene end was trimmed by 6 bases and the J gene end by 13 bases; junction bases not matched to a gene: 9. The CDR3 runs 13 residues. Looked up from germline, CDR1 is SGHTA and CDR2 is FQGNSA. This CDR3 is CASRARTSGNQFF. The CDR3 DNA follows: TGTGCCAGCAGAGCCCGGACTAGCGGAAATCAGTTCTTC.

This clonotype was counted at least ten times. The genes are TRBV7-2 and TRBJ2-7; 13 nucleotides agree with TRBD2. The V segment lost 6 bases and the J segment 7 bases; nucleotides outside the gene matches: 9. The CDR3 is 15 amino acids. The V gene's germline CDR1 is SGHTA and CDR2 FQGNSA. The DNA for the CDR3 is TGTGCCAGCAGATCCGGGACTAGCGGGATGCGGGAGCAGTACTTC. Its protein is CASRSGTSGMREQYF. Full variable domain (outside the CDR3, taken from reference TRBV7-2 and TRBJ2-7): GAGVSQSPSNKVTEKGKDVELRCDPISGHTALYWYRQSLGQGLEFLIYFQGNSAPDKSGLPSDRFSAERTGGSVSTLTIQRTQQEDSAVYLCASRSGTSGMREQYFGPGTRLTVT.

The chain couples TRBV2 to TRBJ2-5; weak D call: TRBD2 (6 bases). Germline loops: CDR1 SNHLY, CDR2 FYNNEI. CDR3 length: 15 amino acids. V was trimmed by 0 bases and J by 2 bases, leaving 10 bases between them. CDR3 region: CASSEASRGQETQYF. CDR3 in DNA: TGTGCCAGCAGTGAAGCGAGTCGGGGGCAAGAGACCCAGTACTTC.

This clonotype has just a few counts. The CDR3 bases are TGTGCCAGCGGGGGAATTGGCGAGCAGTACTTC. Translating gives CASGGIGEQYF. V and J are TRBV25-1 and TRBJ2-7; the D call may be TRBD1 or TRBD2 (5 bases each). Germline-derived CDR1 and CDR2 are MGHDK and SYGVNS. V dropped 8 bases and J dropped 6 bases, with 11 bases sitting between them. The CDR3 has 11 residues.

This clonotype was observed many times. V gene TRBV29-1 combines with J gene TRBJ1-4; 9 bases fit TRBD1. Germline V CDR1 and CDR2: SQVTM, ANQGSEA. Trimming cost V 7 bases and J 5 bases; bases outside gene matches: 5. The CDR3 is made up of 13 amino acids. CDR3 nucleotides: TGCAGCGCCTTCGGGACAGGGAATGAAAAACTGTTTTTT. It is translated as CSAFGTGNEKLFF.

J is TRBJ2-5 and V is TRBV20-1, with 8 nucleotides matching TRBD1. Trimming removed 6 bases from V and 10 bases from J; junction bases left unmatched: 13. Germline CDR1 DFQATT, CDR2 SNEGSKA (reference sequence). CDR3 size: 13 residues. In DNA, the CDR3 is TGCAGTGCCACAGGGGGTAGCATGACAGTCCAGTACTTC. This encodes CSATGGSMTVQYF.

A few counts support this clonotype. The CDR3 sequence: CASSHGSGVGQPQHF. In nucleotides, the CDR3 is TGTGCCAGCAGCCACGGCTCAGGAGTTGGTCAGCCCCAGCATTTT. The genes are TRBV3-1 and TRBJ1-5; D gene ambiguous. The CDR3 has 15 amino acids. V was clipped by 3 bases and J by 6 bases, with 15 bases between them. CDR1 and CDR2 (germline): LGHDT, YNNKEL (reference sequence).

This clonotype was observed many times. This chain connects TRBV12-3 or TRBV12-4 to TRBJ2-7, with TRBD2 as a possible D gene (5 bases). CDR3 length: 12 residues. Trimming left V 4 bases short and J 5 bases short, with 9 bases between. The CDR3 sequence: CASSYGIDEQYF. The CDR3 DNA is TGTGCCAGCAGTTACGGGATCGACGAGCAGTACTTC.

The chain joins TRBV20-1 to TRBJ2-3; 8 positions match TRBD2. V dropped 7 bases and J dropped 0; count of bases not matched to a gene: 9. Germline V gene data show CDR1 as DFQATT and CDR2 as SNEGSKA (reference sequence). CDR3 length: 15 amino acids. CDR3 amino acids: CSGTSSGLSTDTQYF. CDR3 coding DNA: TGCAGTGGAACTTCTAGCGGGCTTAGCACAGATACGCAGTATTTT.

The CDR3 nucleotides are TGTGCCAGCAGTTACGTGGCAGCCACCCCCTCCGAGCAGTACTTC. It is translated as CASSYVAATPSEQYF. V and J are TRBV6-5 and TRBJ2-7, with no clear D. The germline V and J ends were trimmed by 2 bases and 6 bases, with 17 bases remaining between them. The germline CDR1 and CDR2 sequences are MNHEY and SVGAGI. The CDR3 consists of 15 residues.

This clonotype was recorded a few times. The rearrangement uses TRBV18 and TRBJ2-1; the match to TRBD2 covers 8 bases. Germline trimming cut 2 bases from V and 7 bases from J; bases unmatched to any gene: 4. The CDR3 has 14 residues. CDR1 and CDR2 from the germline V gene are KGHSH and LQKENI. CDR3 sequence (DNA): TGTGCCAGCTCACCAAACGGGAGGGTGAATGAGCAGTTCTTC. This sequence encodes CASSPNGRVNEQFF.

The chain has TRBV11-3 and TRBJ2-6; 7 bases align to TRBD2. Germline values: CDR1 SGHNT, CDR2 YENEEA. The junction had 3 bases not matched to a gene; V was cut back by 4 bases and J by 0 bases. CDR3 length: 16 residues. The CDR3 DNA sequence: TGTGCCAGCAGCTCCGCGGGGGTCTCTGGGGCCAACGTCCTGACTTTC. As protein: CASSSAGVSGANVLTF.

This clonotype was counted only a few times. This chain connects TRBV7-2 to TRBJ1-5; D is unresolved. There are 13 residues in the CDR3. The germline V gene encodes CDR1 SGHTA and CDR2 FQGNSA. The V end lost 2 bases, the J end lost 6 bases, and 8 bases lay between the germline ends. The CDR3 spells CASSLPRSQPQHF. The CDR3, as DNA: TGTGCCAGCAGCTTACCCAGGAGTCAGCCCCAGCATTTT.

This clonotype was seen a few times. V and J are TRBV20-1 and TRBJ2-7, with 11 bases fitting TRBD2. The length of the CDR3 is 15 residues. Germline CDR1 and CDR2: DFQATT and SNEGSKA (reference sequence). V was pared by 6 bases and J by 3 bases, with 10 bases of the junction left unmatched. The CDR3 DNA reads TGCAGTGCCAACCAAGGACTAGCGGGTCACTACGAGCAGTACTTC. This encodes CSANQGLAGHYEQYF.

In this sample, this clonotype turned up a few times. This chain joins TRBV7-9 and TRBJ2-3, with 10 bases aligning to TRBD2. Trimming removed 5 bases from V and 6 bases from J; junction bases left unmatched: 11. Germline V lookup: CDR1 SEHNR, CDR2 FQNEAQ (reference sequence). The length of the CDR3 is 16 residues. CDR3 loop: CASSPQGAGGRDTQYF. CDR3 DNA: TGTGCCAGCAGCCCGCAAGGAGCGGGGGGGCGTGATACGCAGTATTTT.

This clonotype has a handful of counts. The V gene is TRBV28, the J gene TRBJ2-7; possible D gene TRBD2, 6 bases. The CDR3 sequence is 12 residues long. Deletions cut 3 bases from V and 7 bases from J, with 10 bases between. Germline V gene data show CDR1 as MDHEN and CDR2 as SYDVKM. As DNA, the CDR3 is TGTGCCAGCAGTTTGGGACTCGCGGAGCAGTACTTC. Residues: CASSLGLAEQYF.

In this sample, this clonotype turned up a few times. The chain employs TRBV29-1 and TRBJ1-1; D is unresolved. V was clipped by 4 bases and J by 10 bases, with 10 bases between them. Germline V gene sequence: CDR1 SQVTM, CDR2 ANQGSEA. CDR3 size: 10 residues. The CDR3 nucleotides are TGCAGCGTTGTGGGGAAAGGAGCTTTCTTT. It yields the protein CSVVGKGAFF.

This sequence joins TRBV5-8 and TRBJ2-1; maybe TRBD1 (6 bases). Germline V gene data show CDR1 as SGHTS and CDR2 as YDEGEE. V lost 4 bases and J 2 bases, leaving 10 bases between the germline ends. The CDR3 runs to 14 residues. The CDR3 sequence is CASSPDSTYNEQFF. In DNA, the CDR3 is TGTGCCAGCAGCCCGGACAGTACCTACAATGAGCAGTTCTTC.

This sequence joins TRBV4-1 and TRBJ2-5; 12 bases agree with TRBD2. Germline assignment: CDR1 MGHRA and CDR2 YSYEKL. The CDR3 has 19 residues. J was trimmed by 5 bases and V by 1 base; bases with no gene match: 14. CDR3 sequence reads: CASSQGWSSGGGRGETQYF. In DNA, the CDR3 is TGCGCCAGCAGCCAAGGATGGTCTAGCGGGGGGGGCCGAGGGGAGACCCAGTACTTC.

The chain carries TRBV30 and TRBJ2-5, with D unclear. CDR1 is GTSNPN and CDR2 is SVGIG in the germline V gene (reference sequence). Trimming stripped 2 bases from V and 1 base from J, with 8 bases between. The CDR3 is 13 residues long. The DNA for the CDR3 is TGTGCCTGGAGTTTGGGTGTCCAAGAGACCCAGTACTTC. It translates to CAWSLGVQETQYF.

This chain joins TRBV7-2 and TRBJ2-7, with D possibly TRBD1 on 6 matching bases. The CDR3 sequence is 15 residues long. The germline gives CDR1 SGHTA, CDR2 FQGNSA. Deletions cut 3 bases from V and 1 base from J, with 13 bases between. CDR3 sequence: CASSFGTGSSYEQYF. As DNA, the CDR3 is TGTGCCAGCAGCTTTGGTACAGGGTCGTCCTACGAGCAGTACTTC.

This clonotype was found many times. The chain couples TRBV5-1 to TRBJ1-1; D unresolved. CDR3 length: 14 amino acids. The V end was cut by 4 bases, the J end by 2 bases, with 12 bases between. CDR1 and CDR2 from the germline V gene are SGHRS and YFSETQ. CDR3: CASSPSGSNTEAFF. CDR3 sequence (DNA): TGCGCCAGCAGCCCCTCGGGGAGTAACACTGAAGCTTTCTTT.

This clonotype occurred a few times. The chain couples TRBV7-8 to TRBJ2-1; D might be TRBD1 (5 bases). The CDR3 contains 13 residues. V was trimmed by 1 base and J by 10 bases, leaving 11 bases between them. Germline V CDR1 and CDR2: SGHVS, FQNEAQ. The CDR3 nucleotides read TGTGCCAGCAGCTTAGTGGGGCGCGGCGAGCAGTTCTTC. Translated, it gives CASSLVGRGEQFF. The full variable domain, completed using reference TRBV7-8 and TRBJ2-1, is GAGVSQSPRYKVAKRGQDVALRCDPISGHVSLFWYQQALGQGPEFLTYFQNEAQLDKSGLPSDRFFAERPEGSVSTLKIQRTQQEDSAVYLCASSLVGRGEQFFGPGTRLTVL.

The V and J genes are TRBV7-9 and TRBJ2-3, with a possible D match to TRBD1 (7 bases). Germline V gives CDR1 SEHNR, CDR2 FQNEAQ (reference sequence). The CDR3 totals 16 residues. V was cut by 4 bases and J by 5 bases, with 19 bases left in between. The DNA for the CDR3 is TGTGCCAGCAGCTCCCTCTCAGGGGGAGGCAAAGATACGCAGTATTTT. Translation gives CASSSLSGGGKDTQYF.

This clonotype was detected only a few times. The genes are TRBV27 and TRBJ2-3, with 12 bases matching TRBD2. The CDR3 consists of 18 residues. V lost 4 bases and J lost 0; bases outside the gene matches: 8. Per the germline V gene, CDR1 is MNHEY and CDR2 is SMNVEV (reference sequence). The CDR3 nucleotides read TGTGCCAGCAGTTGGGGGACTAGCGGGTCCGCTAGCACAGATACGCAGTATTTT. This gives the protein CASSWGTSGSASTDTQYF.

The rearrangement links TRBV3-1 to TRBJ2-4; tentatively, D is TRBD2 (5 bases). Germline CDR1 reads LGHDT; CDR2 reads YNNKEL (reference sequence). The CDR3 loop spans 17 amino acids. V lost 0 bases, J lost 0 bases, and 12 bases lay in between. CDR3 protein: CASSQDNGEIAKNIQYF. CDR3 bases: TGTGCCAGCAGCCAAGATAACGGGGAGATAGCCAAAAACATTCAGTACTTC. Looking up the rest from reference TRBV3-1 and TRBJ2-4 gives the full variable domain: DTAVSQTPKYLVTQMGNDKSIKCEQNLGHDTMYWYKQDSKKFLKIMFSYNNKELIINETVPNRFSPKSPDKAHLNLHINSLELGDSAVYFCASSQDNGEIAKNIQYFGAGTRLSVL.

The V call is TRBV9, the J call TRBJ2-1; 8 nucleotides align to TRBD2. The CDR3 totals 16 residues. CDR1 and CDR2 from the germline V gene are SGDLS and YYNGEE. V trimming: 0 bases; J trimming: 4 bases; junction bases outside the gene matches: 6. Here the CDR3 reads CASSVGASGGYNEQFF. CDR3 nucleotide sequence: TGTGCCAGCAGCGTAGGGGCCAGCGGGGGATACAATGAGCAGTTCTTC.

This clonotype was seen ten or more times. The chain recombines TRBV7-2 with TRBJ2-2, with D possibly being TRBD1 (6 bases). This CDR3 is 14 amino acids long. The V end lost 1 base, the J end lost 4 bases, and 7 bases lay between the germline ends. CDR1 is SGHTA and CDR2 is FQGNSA in the germline V gene. The CDR3, as DNA: TGTGCCAGCAGCTTAGGACAGGCCACCGGGGAGCTGTTTTTT. It encodes CASSLGQATGELFF.

The rearrangement uses TRBV6-1 and TRBJ1-2, with D uncertain. Trimming cost V 3 bases and J 6 bases, with 2 bases left between them. There are 10 residues in the CDR3. CDR1 MNHNS and CDR2 SASEGT come from the germline V gene. CDR3 region: CASSEDGYTF. The CDR3 DNA is TGTGCCAGCAGTGAGGATGGCTACACCTTC.

V gene TRBV6-5 combines with J gene TRBJ1-1; D not certain. This CDR3 spans 14 amino acids. V lost 0 bases and J lost 3, with 8 bases in between. CDR1 and CDR2 (germline): MNHEY, SVGAGI. The CDR3 protein is CASSYSSSYTEAFF. As DNA, the CDR3 is TGTGCCAGCAGTTACTCAAGCTCCTACACTGAAGCTTTCTTT.